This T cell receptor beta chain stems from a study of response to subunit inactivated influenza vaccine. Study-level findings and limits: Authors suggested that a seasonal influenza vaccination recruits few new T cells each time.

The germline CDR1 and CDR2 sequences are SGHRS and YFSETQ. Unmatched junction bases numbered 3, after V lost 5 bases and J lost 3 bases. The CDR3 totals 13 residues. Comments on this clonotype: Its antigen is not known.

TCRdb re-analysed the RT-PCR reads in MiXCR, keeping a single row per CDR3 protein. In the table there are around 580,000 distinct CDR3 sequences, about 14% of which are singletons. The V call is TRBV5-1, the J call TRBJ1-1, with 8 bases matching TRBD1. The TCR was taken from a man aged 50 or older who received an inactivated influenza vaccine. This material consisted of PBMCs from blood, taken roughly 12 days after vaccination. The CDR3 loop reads CASRSTGDTEAFF. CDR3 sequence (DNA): TGCGCCAGCAGATCGACAGGGGACACTGAAGCTTTCTTT.